The next 14 T cell receptor beta chains were all read from a single sample in a study of blood T cell repertoires in COVID-19. Profiled with immunoSEQ multiplex PCR; TCRdb holds only in-frame clones, not every one. Of about 88,000 clones detected, roughly 88% appear once; the ten largest clones hold 2.9%. Sequencing input: peripheral blood. These receptor sequences come from a woman older than 75 with acute or convalescent COVID-19.

This chain uses TRBV6-5 with TRBJ1-1, with a weak D call TRBD1 (5 bases). Trimming left V 6 bases short and J 5 bases short, with 16 bases between. Per germline, CDR1 MNHEY and CDR2 SVGAGI. The CDR3 sequence is 14 residues long. The CDR3 spells CASSTSAGVTEAFF. The CDR3 DNA reads as TGTGCCAGCAGCACCTCCGCGGGGGTTACTGAAGCTTTCTTT.

This chain connects TRBV9 to TRBJ2-3; 14 nucleotides line up with TRBD2. The CDR3 has 15 residues. V shed 4 bases and J 6 bases; nucleotides not matched to a gene: 4. CDR1 SGDLS and CDR2 YYNGEE come from the germline V gene. The CDR3 nucleotides read TGTGCCAGCAGCATCGGGACTAGCGGGAGTGATACGCAGTATTTT. Translating it yields CASSIGTSGSDTQYF.

The rearrangement joins TRBV18 to TRBJ2-7; D remains ambiguous. This CDR3 is 16 amino acids long. Germline CDR1 reads KGHSH; CDR2 reads LQKENI. V lost 3 bases to trimming and J lost 0 bases, with 15 bases between them. In nucleotides, the CDR3 is TGTGCCAGCTCACCGGTGTTGGCAACCGACTCCTACGAGCAGTACTTC. Residues: CASSPVLATDSYEQYF.

The rearrangement links TRBV19 to TRBJ1-3, with D perhaps matching TRBD1 (5 bases). Germline V gene data show CDR1 as LNHDA and CDR2 as SQIVND (reference sequence). This CDR3 has 17 amino acids. The V end was cut by 5 bases, the J end by 0 bases, with 17 bases between. CDR3 loop: CASSFTGDLSSGNTIYF. In DNA, the CDR3 is TGTGCCAGTAGTTTCACAGGAGATTTGAGCTCTGGAAACACCATATATTTT.

The rearrangement links TRBV4-3 to TRBJ1-1; D gene unclear. Germline lookup yields CDR1 LGHNA and CDR2 YSLEER. Trimming left V 0 bases short and J 0 bases short, with 8 bases between. This CDR3 is 15 amino acids long. CDR3 sequence (DNA): TGCGCCAGCAGCCAAGATAACGCTATGAACACTGAAGCTTTCTTT. Its translation: CASSQDNAMNTEAFF.

The chain combines TRBV3-1 (or the pseudogene TRBV3-2) with TRBJ1-6, with 9 nucleotides matching TRBD1. CDR3 length equals 14 residues. In germline, CDR1 is LGHDT, CDR2 YNNKEL (reference sequence). With 1 base clipped from V and 13 bases from J, the junction kept 5 bases outside the gene matches. The CDR3 sequence is CASSQGQGVLPLHF. The CDR3 DNA is TGTGCCAGCAGCCAAGGACAGGGGGTTTTGCCCCTCCACTTT.

The chain carries TRBV10-3 and TRBJ1-1; TRBD1 matches 11 bases. V lost 8 bases, J lost 2 bases, and 7 bases stayed unmatched. The CDR3 covers 15 residues. The germline gives CDR1 ENHRY, CDR2 SYGVKD. The CDR3: CAIWPGTGGNTEAFF. The CDR3, as DNA: TGTGCCATCTGGCCCGGGACAGGGGGAAACACTGAAGCTTTCTTT.

The CDR3 nucleotides are TGTGCCAGTACCGAGGGGTCGGGACAGTCCTATGGCTACACCTTC. Its protein product is CASTEGSGQSYGYTF. The V gene is TRBV19, the J gene TRBJ1-2, with 7 bases that match TRBD1. The CDR3 totals 15 residues. Germline-derived CDR1 and CDR2 are LNHDA and SQIVND (reference sequence). The trim removed 7 bases at V and 4 bases at J, leaving 12 bases unmatched.

CDR3 region: CATSDLGRAGETQYF. The DNA of the CDR3 is TGTGCCACCAGTGATTTGGGCAGGGCGGGGGAGACCCAGTACTTC. The rearrangement joins TRBV24-1 to TRBJ2-5; D perhaps matches TRBD2 (6 bases). The CDR3 has 15 residues. V was trimmed by 0 bases and J by 5 bases, leaving 12 bases between them. CDR1 and CDR2 (germline): KGHDR, SFDVKD.

The rearrangement links TRBV6-2 or TRBV6-3 to TRBJ1-2, with D perhaps matching TRBD1 (6 bases). Germline assignment: CDR1 MNHEY and CDR2 SVGEGT. This CDR3 has 15 amino acids. Trimming removed 2 bases at V and 4 bases at J, with 14 bases between. The CDR3 nucleotides read TGTGCCAGCAGTTACCCTGAACAGGGTACCTATGGCTACACCTTC. As protein: CASSYPEQGTYGYTF.

V gene TRBV2 combines with J gene TRBJ2-4, with 13 bases lining up with TRBD2. Trimming took 7 bases from V and 11 from J; bases not matched to a gene: 8. The CDR3 spans 14 residues. Germline values: CDR1 SNHLY, CDR2 FYNNEI. This chain's CDR3 is CASTERTSGGVQYF. As DNA, the CDR3 is TGTGCCAGCACCGAAAGGACTAGCGGGGGTGTTCAGTACTTC.

This chain joins TRBV28 and TRBJ2-1, with D maybe TRBD2 (6 bases). The germline CDR1 and CDR2 sequences are MDHEN and SYDVKM. The V end lost 6 bases, the J end lost 1 base, and 13 bases lay between the germline ends. The CDR3 length is 15 residues. CDR3 sequence reads: CASRPAGGSYNEQFF. DNA of the CDR3: TGTGCCAGCAGACCGGCCGGGGGATCCTACAATGAGCAGTTCTTC.

This clone showed up just once. This sequence joins TRBV7-9 and TRBJ2-2; D not certain. The V gene's germline CDR1 is SEHNR and CDR2 FQNEAQ (reference sequence). Trimming removed 5 bases at V and 5 bases at J, with 6 bases between. This CDR3 comprises 12 residues. CDR3: CASSLSTGELFF. The CDR3 DNA sequence: TGTGCCAGCAGCCTATCAACCGGGGAGCTGTTTTTT.

This chain connects TRBV7-2 to TRBJ1-5; 7 bases are a match to TRBD1. With V trimmed by 0 bases and J by 0 bases, 2 bases remained unmatched. The germline V gene encodes CDR1 SGHTA and CDR2 FQGNSA. This CDR3 comprises 16 residues. The CDR3 DNA follows: TGTGCCAGCAGCTTAGCCAGGGGGATTAGCAATCAGCCCCAGCATTTT. This gives the protein CASSLARGISNQPQHF.